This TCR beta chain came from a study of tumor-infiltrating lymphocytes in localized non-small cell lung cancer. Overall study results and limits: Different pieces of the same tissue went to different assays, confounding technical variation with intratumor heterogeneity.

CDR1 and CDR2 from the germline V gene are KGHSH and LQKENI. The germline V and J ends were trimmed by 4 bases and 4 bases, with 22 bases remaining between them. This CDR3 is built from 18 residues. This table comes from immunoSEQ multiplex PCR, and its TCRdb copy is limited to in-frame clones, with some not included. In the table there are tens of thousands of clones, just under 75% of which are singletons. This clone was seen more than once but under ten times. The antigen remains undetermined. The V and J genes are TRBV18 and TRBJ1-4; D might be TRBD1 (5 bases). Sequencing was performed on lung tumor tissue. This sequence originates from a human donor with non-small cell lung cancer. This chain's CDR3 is CASSLVPGTPLYNEKLFF. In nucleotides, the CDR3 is TGTGCCAGCTCACTTGTACCCGGGACCCCTCTCTATAATGAAAAACTGTTTTTT. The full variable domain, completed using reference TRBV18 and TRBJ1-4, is NAGVMQNPRHLVRRRGQEARLRCSPMKGHSHVYWYRQLPEEGLKFMVYLQKENIIDESGMPKERFSAEFPKEGPSILRIQQVVRGDSAAYFCASSLVPGTPLYNEKLFFGSGTQLSVL.